This TCR beta chain comes out of a study of T cell repertoires in cytomegalovirus infection. Whole-study context: The authors used CMV epitopes that were HLA-C-restricted (recently identified) and HLA-B-restricted (well studied).

TCRdb fed the reads into MiXCR, producing one record per CDR3 protein. The sample consists of approximately 310,000 distinct CDR3 sequences, around 25% of them appearing once. With regard to this clonotype: Its antigen is unidentified.

General observations from the study: Cumulative frequency of public TCR beta families picked out carriers of CMV plus the relevant HLA.

Trimming removed 0 bases from V and 3 bases from J; junction bases left unmatched: 4. The CDR3 is 15 amino acids. Per germline, CDR1 MGHRA and CDR2 YSYEKL. Sample: cultured PBMCs, taken from culture after CMV antigen stimulation. The receptor comes from a human donor in good health (CMV status not recorded). Some clones in this sample may be carry-over from other donors' samples. The chain combines TRBV4-1 with TRBJ2-7; 8 bases map to TRBD2. The CDR3 spells CASSQEASGLYEQYF. CDR3 DNA sequence: TGCGCCAGCAGCCAAGAGGCTAGCGGGCTCTACGAGCAGTACTTC.